Given below is one T cell receptor (beta chain) in context. Treatment defined: over 15 received Ad26.COV2.S at low or high dose, single or two shots; 5 received placebo; per-sample allocation not given. Day 63 after the first injection of vaccine or placebo was the sampling time. Assay used: immunoSEQ multiplex PCR; TCRdb lists only in-frame clones, some missing. The sample includes around 300,000 clones, 65% to 90% seen only once; the top ten take approximately 12%. The sample comes from a study of Ad26.COV2.S vaccination and SARS-CoV-2 variants. Germline V gives CDR1 LNHDA, CDR2 SQIVND (reference sequence). This CDR3 contains 15 residues. Trimming removed 3 bases at V and 0 bases at J, with 11 bases between.

This sample comprised peripheral blood, obtained in a trial of Ad26.COV2.S vaccine versus placebo. V usage is TRBV19 and J usage is TRBJ1-1; D unclear. The clonotype was recovered from a person aged 18-65 years who received the Ad26.COV2.S COVID-19 vaccine or a placebo. CDR3 residues: CASSINLGLNTEAFF. The CDR3 DNA sequence: TGTGCCAGTAGTATTAATTTGGGATTGAACACTGAAGCTTTCTTT. Full variable domain (rest looked up from reference TRBV19 and TRBJ1-1): DGGITQSPKYLFRKEGQNVTLSCEQNLNHDAMYWYRQDPGQGLRLIYYSQIVNDFQKGDIAEGYSVSREKKESFPLTVTSAQKNPTAFYLCASSINLGLNTEAFFGQGTRLTVV.